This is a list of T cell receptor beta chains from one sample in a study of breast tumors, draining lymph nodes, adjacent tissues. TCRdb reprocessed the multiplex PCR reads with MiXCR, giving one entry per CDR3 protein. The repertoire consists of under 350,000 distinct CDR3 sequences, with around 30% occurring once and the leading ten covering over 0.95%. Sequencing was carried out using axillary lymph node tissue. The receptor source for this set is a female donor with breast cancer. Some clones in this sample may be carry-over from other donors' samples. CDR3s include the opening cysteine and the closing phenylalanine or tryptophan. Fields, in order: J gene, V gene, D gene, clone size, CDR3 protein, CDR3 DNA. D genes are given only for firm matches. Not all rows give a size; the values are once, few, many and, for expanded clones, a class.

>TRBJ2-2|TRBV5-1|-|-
CASSLVRGRELFF
TGCGCCAGCAGCTTGGTCAGGGGAAGGGAGCTGTTTTTT
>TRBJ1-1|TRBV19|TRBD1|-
CASSIGGGTGNTEAFF
TGTGCCAGTAGTATAGGGGGTGGGACAGGGAACACTGAAGCTTTCTTT
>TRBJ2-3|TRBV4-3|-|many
CASSQDVPDTQYF
TGCGCCAGCAGCCAAGATGTCCCAGATACGCAGTATTTT
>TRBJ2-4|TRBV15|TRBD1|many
CATSREGGTKNIQYF
TGTGCCACCAGCAGAGAAGGGGGCACCAAAAACATTCAGTACTTC
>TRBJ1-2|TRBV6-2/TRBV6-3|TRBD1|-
CASRKTGTGDGYTF
TGTGCCAGCAGAAAAACCGGGACAGGGGATGGCTACACCTTC
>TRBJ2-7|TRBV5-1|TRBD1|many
CASSSLTGGYEQYF
TGCGCCAGCAGCTCCCTGACAGGGGGCTACGAGCAGTACTTC
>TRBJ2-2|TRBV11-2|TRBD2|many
CASSLVPGLAVNTGELFF
TGTGCCAGCAGCTTAGTTCCAGGGCTAGCGGTCAACACCGGGGAGCTGTTTTTT
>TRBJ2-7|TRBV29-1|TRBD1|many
CSVSTGGAYEQYF
TGCAGCGTTTCGACAGGGGGCGCCTACGAGCAGTACTTC
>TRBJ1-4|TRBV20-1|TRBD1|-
CSAAGQGMREKLFF
TGCAGTGCCGCGGGACAGGGGATGAGGGAAAAACTGTTTTTT
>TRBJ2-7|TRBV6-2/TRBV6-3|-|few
CASRTENNYEQYF
TGTGCCAGCCGGACAGAAAACAACTACGAGCAGTACTTC
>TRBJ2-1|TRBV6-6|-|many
CASSYGNNEQFF
TGTGCCAGCAGTTACGGGAACAATGAGCAGTTCTTC
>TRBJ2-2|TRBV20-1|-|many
CSARDSGQPFTGELFF
TGCAGTGCTAGAGATTCTGGACAGCCCTTCACCGGGGAGCTGTTTTTT
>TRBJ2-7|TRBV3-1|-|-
CASSQEGGGRSYEQYF
TGTGCCAGCAGCCAAGAGGGGGGCGGGAGATCCTACGAGCAGTACTTC
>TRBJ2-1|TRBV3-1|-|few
CASSQDRAVGVQFF
TGTGCCAGCAGCCAAGATCGCGCGGTCGGGGTTCAGTTCTTC
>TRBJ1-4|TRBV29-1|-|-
CSVTAGDEKLFF
TGCAGCGTCACCGCAGGGGATGAAAAACTGTTTTTT
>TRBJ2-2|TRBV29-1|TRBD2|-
CSVPTGLAVNTGELFF
TGCAGCGTACCGACAGGACTAGCGGTGAACACCGGGGAGCTGTTTTTT
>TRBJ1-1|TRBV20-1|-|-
CSADPDMPNTEAFF
TGCAGTGCCGACCCCGATATGCCGAACACTGAAGCTTTCTTT
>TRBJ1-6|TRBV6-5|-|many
CASSYPNSPLHF
TGTGCCAGCAGTTATCCGAATTCACCCCTCCACTTT
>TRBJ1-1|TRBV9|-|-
CASSEPIAGSNTEAFF
TGTGCCAGCAGCGAGCCGATTGCGGGGTCGAACACTGAAGCTTTCTTT
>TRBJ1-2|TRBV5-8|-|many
CASSLAGGAYGYTF
TGTGCCAGCAGCTTGGCGGGTGGGGCCTATGGCTACACCTTC
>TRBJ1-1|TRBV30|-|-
CAWSGFWDTEAFF
TGTGCCTGGAGTGGTTTTTGGGATACTGAAGCTTTCTTT
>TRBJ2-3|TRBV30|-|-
CAWTVNTDTQYF
TGTGCCTGGACAGTGAACACAGATACGCAGTATTTT
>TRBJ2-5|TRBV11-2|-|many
CASSLGETRVETQYF
TGTGCCAGCAGCTTAGGAGAGACTAGGGTTGAGACCCAGTACTTC
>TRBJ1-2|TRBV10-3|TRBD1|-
CTISERTGDEGYAF
TGTACCATCAGTGAGAGGACAGGGGACGAGGGCTACGCCTTC
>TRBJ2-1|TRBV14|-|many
CASSPREFGSYNEQFF
TGTGCCAGCAGCCCCCGGGAGTTCGGTTCCTACAATGAGCAGTTCTTC
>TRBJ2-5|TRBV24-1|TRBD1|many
CATSEGGTGAQETQYF
TGTGCCACCAGTGAGGGCGGGACAGGGGCCCAAGAGACCCAGTACTTC
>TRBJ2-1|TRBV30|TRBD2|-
CAWSSGSRNEQFF
TGTGCCTGGAGTAGCGGGAGCCGAAATGAGCAGTTCTTC
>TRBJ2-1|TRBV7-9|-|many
CASSFDGEQFF
TGTGCCAGCTCGTTCGATGGTGAGCAGTTCTTC
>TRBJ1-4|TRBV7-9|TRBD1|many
CASSLGQGATNEKLFF
TGTGCCAGCAGCTTAGGACAGGGGGCAACTAATGAAAAACTGTTTTTT
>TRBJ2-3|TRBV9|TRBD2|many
CASNSGGGADTQYF
TGTGCCAGCAACAGCGGGGGTGGGGCAGATACGCAGTATTTT
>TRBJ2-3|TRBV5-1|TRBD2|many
CASSFGGLASTDTQYF
TGCGCCAGCAGCTTTGGAGGACTAGCCAGTACAGATACGCAGTATTTT
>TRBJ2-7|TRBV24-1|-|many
CATSSWDGEQYF
TGTGCCACCAGTAGCTGGGATGGAGAGCAGTACTTC
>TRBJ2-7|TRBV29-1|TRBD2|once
CSVSLAEGRSHEQYF
TGCAGCGTGTCCCTAGCGGAAGGGCGATCCCACGAGCAGTACTTC
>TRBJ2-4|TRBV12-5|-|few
CASGLAPTGPQNIQYF
TGTGCTAGTGGTTTGGCTCCAACAGGGCCCCAAAACATTCAGTACTTC
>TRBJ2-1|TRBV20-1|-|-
CGARSGSAHTEQFF
TGCGGTGCTAGAAGCGGGTCCGCCCACACTGAGCAGTTCTTC
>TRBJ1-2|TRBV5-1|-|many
CASSPDIYGYTF
TGCGCCAGCAGCCCCGACATCTATGGCTACACCTTC
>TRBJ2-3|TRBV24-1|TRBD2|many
CATSLAGTDTQYF
TGTGCCACCAGTCTAGCGGGGACAGATACGCAGTATTTT
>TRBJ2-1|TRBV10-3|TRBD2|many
CAISDWLAGANEQFF
TGTGCCATCAGTGATTGGCTAGCGGGAGCCAATGAGCAGTTCTTC
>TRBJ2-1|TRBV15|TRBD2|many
CATSRDVLAGGEQFF
TGTGCCACCAGCAGAGATGTGCTAGCGGGAGGTGAGCAGTTCTTC
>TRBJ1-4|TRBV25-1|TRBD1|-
CASSRTGARGNEKLFF
TGTGCCAGCAGTAGAACAGGGGCGCGAGGAAATGAAAAACTGTTTTTT
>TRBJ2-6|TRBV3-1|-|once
CASSQVPEANVLTF
TGTGCCAGCAGCCAAGTCCCTGAGGCCAACGTCCTGACTTTC